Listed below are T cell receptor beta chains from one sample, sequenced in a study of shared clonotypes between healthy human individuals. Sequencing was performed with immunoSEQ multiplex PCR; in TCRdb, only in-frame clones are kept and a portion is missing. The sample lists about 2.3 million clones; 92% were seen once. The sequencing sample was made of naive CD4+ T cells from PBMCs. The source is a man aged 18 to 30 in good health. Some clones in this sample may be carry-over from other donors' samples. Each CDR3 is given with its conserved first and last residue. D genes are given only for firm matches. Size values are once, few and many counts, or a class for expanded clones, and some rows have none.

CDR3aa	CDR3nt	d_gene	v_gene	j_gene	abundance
CASSLSGGQGWSEAFF	TGCGCCAGCAGCTTGTCTGGTGGGCAGGGGTGGTCTGAAGCTTTCTTT	-	TRBV5-1	TRBJ1-1	-
CASIVAGEISGEQYF	TGTGCCAGCATAGTTGCGGGCGAGATCTCGGGCGAGCAGTACTTC	-	TRBV28	TRBJ2-7	-
CASSLTGSSYEQYF	TGTGCCAGCAGCTTAACAGGGAGCTCCTACGAGCAGTACTTC	-	TRBV11-2	TRBJ2-7	-
CASTSFQNIQYF	TGTGCATCGACTAGTTTCCAAAACATTCAGTACTTC	-	TRBV30	TRBJ2-4	-
CASSLGDYGYTF	TGTGCCAGCAGTTTGGGGGACTATGGCTACACCTTC	-	TRBV28	TRBJ1-2	few
CATSRDGGDYSNQPQHF	TGTGCCACCAGCAGAGATGGGGGAGACTATAGCAATCAGCCCCAGCATTTT	-	TRBV15	TRBJ1-5	-
CASSGRLGRGTPGANVLTF	TGTGCCAGCAGCGGTCGTCTCGGCAGGGGGACCCCTGGGGCCAACGTCCTGACTTTC	TRBD1	TRBV14	TRBJ2-6	-
CASSARGRLSTDTQYF	TGTGCCAGCAGTGCCCGCGGGAGACTAAGCACAGATACGCAGTATTTT	TRBD2	TRBV2	TRBJ2-3	-
CASSLIRGRSQPQHF	TGTGCCAGCAGTTTAATTCGGGGGAGGAGTCAGCCCCAGCATTTT	-	TRBV28	TRBJ1-5	-
CASSRDSPAYEQYF	TGCGCCAGCAGCCGGGACAGTCCTGCCTACGAGCAGTACTTC	TRBD1	TRBV5-1	TRBJ2-7	-
CASSFYPAGNEQFF	TGTGCCAGCAGCTTTTACCCCGCGGGGAATGAGCAGTTCTTC	-	TRBV7-9	TRBJ2-1	-
CASSLGRGRSLRLSYEQYF	TGTGCCAGCAGCCTGGGGCGTGGCAGAAGCCTTCGCCTCTCCTACGAGCAGTACTTC	-	TRBV11-2	TRBJ2-7	-
CASSLALGETQYF	TGCGCCAGCAGCCTCGCCCTGGGAGAGACCCAGTACTTC	-	TRBV4-1	TRBJ2-5	-
CASSQGQGDSYEQYF	TGTGCCAGCTCACAAGGTCAGGGCGATTCTTACGAGCAGTACTTC	-	TRBV18	TRBJ2-7	-
CASSLLSPVGNQPQHF	TGTGCCAGCAGTTTATTAAGTCCCGTGGGCAATCAGCCCCAGCATTTT	-	TRBV28	TRBJ1-5	-
CASSSATNLGSGYTF	TGTGCCAGCAGCTCAGCTACTAACCTGGGGAGTGGCTACACCTTC	-	TRBV5-4	TRBJ1-2	-
CASSRQQGASRGNTIYF	TGTGCCAGCAGCCGTCAACAGGGGGCATCACGCGGAAACACCATATATTTT	TRBD1	TRBV7-2	TRBJ1-3	-
CASTSPGKGETETQYF	TGTGCCAGCACCTCACCGGGCAAAGGGGAGACTGAGACCCAGTACTTC	-	TRBV7-2	TRBJ2-5	-
CASSQRDYSLGEQFF	TGTGCCAGCAGCCAAAGGGACTATAGTCTTGGTGAGCAGTTCTTC	TRBD2	TRBV28	TRBJ2-1	-
CASSPGLAGAQETQYF	TGTGCCAGCAGCCCCGGGTTAGCGGGAGCCCAAGAGACCCAGTACTTC	TRBD2	TRBV7-3	TRBJ2-5	-
CASSQEGPANSGNTIYF	TGTGCCAGCAGCCAAGAAGGACCGGCTAACTCTGGAAACACCATATATTTT	-	TRBV4-2	TRBJ1-3	once
CASSLGQTATGELFF	TGTGCCAGCAGCTTAGGCCAAACGGCGACCGGGGAGCTGTTTTTT	-	TRBV7-3	TRBJ2-2	-